The 24 T cell receptor beta chains in this list originate from one sample, sequenced in a study of T cells in localized non-small cell lung cancer. TCRdb keeps only in-frame clones here, not all; method: immunoSEQ multiplex PCR. The top ten clones hold roughly 4.2% of a sample with tens of thousands of clones, 90% of them seen once. Sequences were derived from peripheral blood, sampled before any cancer treatment. Source of these receptors: a man aged 35-69 years with stage I lung adenocarcinoma.

This clone was observed a handful of times. The V and J genes are TRBV6-4 and TRBJ1-1, with 8 nucleotides matching TRBD1. V shed 6 bases, J shed 1 base, and the junction held 7 bases outside the gene matches. There are 15 residues in the CDR3. The V gene's germline CDR1 is MRHNA and CDR2 SNTAGT. CDR3 DNA sequence: TGTGCCAGCAGCGCAACCGGACAGGGGAACACTGAAGCTTTCTTT. It specifies CASSATGQGNTEAFF.

This clone was counted once. V and J are TRBV9 and TRBJ1-1; D is uncertain. This CDR3 contains 15 residues. Germline loops: CDR1 SGDLS, CDR2 YYNGEE. The V end was cut by 0 bases, the J end by 0 bases, with 9 bases between. This CDR3 is CASSVESRVNTEAFF. In DNA, the CDR3 is TGTGCCAGCAGCGTAGAATCGCGGGTGAACACTGAAGCTTTCTTT. Full variable domain (rest looked up from reference TRBV9 and TRBJ1-1): DSGVTQTPKHLITATGQRVTLRCSPRSGDLSVYWYQQSLDQGLQFLIQYYNGEERAKGNILERFSAQQFPDLHSELNLSSLELGDSALYFCASSVESRVNTEAFFGQGTRLTVV.

This clone appeared a single time. The genes are TRBV19 and TRBJ1-2; a weak D match, TRBD1 (6 bases). Trimming stripped 4 bases from V and 4 bases from J, with 13 bases between. The CDR3 extends over 14 amino acids. Germline V gene lookup returns CDR1 LNHDA and CDR2 SQIVND (reference sequence). The CDR3: CASSKVTGSYGYTF. Written as DNA, the CDR3 is TGTGCCAGTAGTAAGGTGACAGGCTCCTATGGCTACACCTTC.

The chain carries TRBV18 and TRBJ1-1; D gene unclear. Germline CDR1 is KGHSH and CDR2 is LQKENI. The CDR3 loop spans 10 amino acids. The V end lost 4 bases, the J end lost 5 bases, and 2 bases lay between the germline ends. The CDR3 DNA is TGTGCCAGCTCACTTACTGAAGCTTTCTTT. Protein product: CASSLTEAFF.

This rearrangement joins TRBV7-6 to TRBJ2-3; TRBD2 matches at 11 bases. CDR3 length equals 14 residues. Trimming cost V 5 bases and J 6 bases; bases outside gene matches: 4. In germline, CDR1 is SGHVS, CDR2 FNYEAQ. Here the CDR3 DNA reads TGTGCCAGCAGCCGACTAGCGGGGTCGGATACGCAGTATTTT. This codes for CASSRLAGSDTQYF.

This clone was counted a single time. The V gene is TRBV6-5, the J gene TRBJ2-7; 8 nucleotides agree with TRBD1. CDR3 length: 16 residues. The V and J ends lost 0 bases and 5 bases, in that order; junction bases with no gene match: 9. Germline V gives CDR1 MNHEY, CDR2 SVGAGI. For the CDR3, the DNA is TGTGCCAGCAGTTACTCTCTTGGGACAGGAGGGAACGAGCAGTACTTC. Its protein product is CASSYSLGTGGNEQYF.

This clone was detected once. The CDR3, as DNA: TGTGCCAGCAGCTTAAGTATGACAGGGGTAGTGGGGGCCAACGTCCTGACTTTC. Translating gives CASSLSMTGVVGANVLTF. This rearrangement joins TRBV7-2 to TRBJ2-6; TRBD1 aligns across 8 bases. V dropped 2 bases and J dropped 4; count of bases not matched to a gene: 10. The germline gives CDR1 SGHTA, CDR2 FQGNSA. The CDR3 length is 18 residues.

The gene calls are TRBV11-2 and TRBJ1-1, with 7 bases matching TRBD1. The CDR3 is made up of 13 amino acids. Germline values: CDR1 SGHAT, CDR2 FQNNGV. V gave up 2 bases and J gave up 7 bases; unmatched junction bases: 4. CDR3 bases: TGTGCCAGCAGCTTAAGCCAGGGGGGTGAAGCTTTCTTT. Amino acids: CASSLSQGGEAFF.

The chain carries TRBV6-5 and TRBJ1-1, with TRBD1 identical over 7 bases. The germline gives CDR1 MNHEY, CDR2 SVGAGI. With 2 bases clipped from V and 5 bases from J, the junction kept 8 bases outside the gene matches. CDR3 length: 15 residues. The CDR3 region is CASSYRGLGLTEAFF. The CDR3 nucleotides read TGTGCCAGCAGTTACAGGGGGCTAGGGTTAACTGAAGCTTTCTTT.

The CDR3 bases are TGTGCCAGCCACGCAAAACAGGGCAATGGCTACACCTTC. Amino acids: CASHAKQGNGYTF. This chain links TRBV18 with TRBJ1-2; tentative D call: TRBD1 (6 bases). Per the germline V gene, CDR1 is KGHSH and CDR2 is LQKENI. The CDR3 loop spans 13 amino acids. V was cut by 8 bases and J by 6 bases, with 16 bases left in between. Supplemented by reference TRBV18 and TRBJ1-2, the full variable domain reads NAGVMQNPRHLVRRRGQEARLRCSPMKGHSHVYWYRQLPEEGLKFMVYLQKENIIDESGMPKERFSAEFPKEGPSILRIQQVVRGDSAAYFCASHAKQGNGYTFGSGTRLTVV.

The rearrangement joins TRBV4-2 to TRBJ1-1; 7 bases line up with TRBD1. Germline V gene lookup returns CDR1 LGHNA and CDR2 YNFKEQ. V shed 0 bases, J shed 3 bases, and the junction held 10 bases outside the gene matches. CDR3 length: 17 amino acids. The CDR3 DNA follows: TGTGCCAGCAGCCAAGATCTAGCAAGGGACAGTTACACTGAAGCTTTCTTT. Its translation: CASSQDLARDSYTEAFF.

This clone has only a few counts. This rearrangement joins TRBV7-8 to TRBJ2-1; no clear D gene. Trimming took 0 bases from V and 3 from J, leaving 12 bases between them. Germline loops: CDR1 SGHVS, CDR2 FQNEAQ. There are 16 residues in the CDR3. The CDR3 DNA follows: TGTGCCAGCAGCTTAGCGCTCAGCTTACACTACAATGAGCAGTTCTTC. Amino acids: CASSLALSLHYNEQFF.

The chain employs TRBV30 and TRBJ2-3; D might be TRBD1 (6 bases). V was trimmed by 2 bases and J by 0 bases, leaving 12 bases between them. This CDR3 has 15 amino acids. The germline V gene encodes CDR1 GTSNPN and CDR2 SVGIG (reference sequence). CDR3 nucleotides: TGTGCCTGGAGTCCGACAGGATTTAGCACAGATACGCAGTATTTT. Its translation: CAWSPTGFSTDTQYF.

The chain carries TRBV2 and TRBJ1-1; 7 bases map to TRBD1. The CDR3 contains 14 residues. Germline CDR1 is SNHLY and CDR2 is FYNNEI. J lost 9 bases, V lost 0 bases, and 7 bases had no gene match. CDR3 residues: CASSEAPTGIKAFF. CDR3 in DNA: TGTGCCAGCAGTGAAGCCCCGACAGGGATCAAAGCTTTCTTT.

The rearrangement joins TRBV5-1 to TRBJ2-5, with TRBD2 matching over 8 bases. The CDR3 is made up of 13 amino acids. The V gene's germline CDR1 is SGHRS and CDR2 YFSETQ. Trimming took 3 bases from V and 5 from J; bases not matched to a gene: 3. CDR3 in amino acids: CASSYGGDETQYF. CDR3 nucleotides: TGCGCCAGCAGCTACGGGGGGGACGAGACCCAGTACTTC.

V is TRBV6-5 and J is TRBJ1-1; D perhaps matches TRBD1 (6 bases). CDR1 is MNHEY and CDR2 is SVGAGI in the germline V gene. The CDR3 is 13 amino acids. Trimming took 6 bases from V and 1 from J, leaving 9 bases between them. The CDR3 nucleotides read TGTGCCAGCAGCAGACAGGAGAACACTGAAGCTTTCTTT. Amino acids: CASSRQENTEAFF.

The rearrangement joins TRBV30 to TRBJ2-7; possible D gene TRBD1, 6 bases. The CDR3 loop spans 13 amino acids. The ends were cut back, 5 bases at V and 2 bases at J, with 13 bases in the middle. Germline V gene lookup returns CDR1 GTSNPN and CDR2 SVGIG (reference sequence). The CDR3 reads CAWDSGQAYEQYF. Written as DNA, the CDR3 is TGTGCCTGGGATTCGGGACAAGCCTACGAGCAGTACTTC.

The chain is built from TRBV6-1 and TRBJ1-6; 9 nucleotides match TRBD1. Germline CDR1 MNHNS, CDR2 SASEGT. V trimming: 4 bases; J trimming: 8 bases; junction bases outside the gene matches: 6. This CDR3 is 15 amino acids long. The CDR3 spells CASSGGTGRDSPLHF. The CDR3 DNA is TGTGCCAGCAGTGGGGGGACAGGGAGGGATTCACCCCTCCACTTT.

This clone was seen only a few times. CDR3: CASSGEGYTF. DNA for the CDR3: TGTGCCAGCAGTGGGGAGGGCTACACCTTC. The rearrangement uses TRBV2 and TRBJ1-2; D gene unclear. Germline assignment: CDR1 SNHLY and CDR2 FYNNEI. The V and J ends lost 4 bases and 8 bases respectively, with 5 bases between them. This CDR3 has 10 amino acids.

The chain recombines TRBV19 with TRBJ2-3, with 7 nucleotides matching TRBD2. The CDR3 has 16 residues. Unmatched junction bases numbered 7, after V lost 4 bases and J lost 0 bases. Germline V gene sequence: CDR1 LNHDA, CDR2 SQIVND (reference sequence). CDR3 amino acids: CASSTPGGSSTDTQYF. DNA for the CDR3: TGTGCCAGTAGTACACCGGGGGGATCTAGCACAGATACGCAGTATTTT.

The chain couples TRBV5-1 to TRBJ1-2, with a tentative D call TRBD1 (5 bases). V was clipped by 7 bases and J by 8 bases, with 18 bases between them. This CDR3 region has 13 residues. Germline V gene data show CDR1 as SGHRS and CDR2 as YFSETQ. CDR3 in DNA: TGCGCCAGCGCGGGACCCTCGGCGGAGGGCTACACCTTC. This sequence encodes CASAGPSAEGYTF.

The chain employs TRBV19 and TRBJ2-7, with D perhaps matching TRBD1 (6 bases). Trimming removed 1 base from V and 4 bases from J, with 14 bases in between. The germline V gene encodes CDR1 LNHDA and CDR2 SQIVND (reference sequence). The CDR3 loop spans 15 amino acids. The CDR3 DNA reads as TGTGCCAGTAGTATAGCGCAGGGGTCGACGTACGAGCAGTACTTC. Protein sequence: CASSIAQGSTYEQYF.

This clone has a handful of counts. The chain is built from TRBV5-5 and TRBJ1-4; no definite D call. In germline, CDR1 is SGHKS, CDR2 YYEKEE (reference sequence). V shed 1 base and J shed 0 bases, with 4 bases lying between them. The CDR3 covers 14 residues. CDR3 nucleotides: TGTGCCAGCAGCTTGTATCCAACTAATGAAAAACTGTTTTTT. It is translated as CASSLYPTNEKLFF.

The gene calls are TRBV30 and TRBJ1-6; no clear D. The CDR3 totals 15 residues. Germline V gene sequence: CDR1 GTSNPN, CDR2 SVGIG (reference sequence). Trimming left V 3 bases short and J 7 bases short, with 16 bases between. The CDR3 DNA is TGTGCCTGGAGATTTGGTGGGTTAACCAATTCACCCCTCCACTTT. It translates to CAWRFGGLTNSPLHF. The full variable domain, rest sourced from reference TRBV30 and TRBJ1-6, is SQTIHQWPATLVQPVGSPLSLECTVEGTSNPNLYWYRQAAGRGLQLLFYSVGIGQISSEVPQNLSASRPQDRQFILSSKKLLLSDSGFYLCAWRFGGLTNSPLHFGNGTRLTVT.